Presented here are 32 T cell receptor beta chains from one specimen sequenced in a study of blood T cell repertoires in COVID-19. TCRdb keeps only in-frame clones here, not all; method: immunoSEQ multiplex PCR. The sample gives 120,000 to 150,000 clones, more than 70% of which show up once; around 1.6% is in the top ten. Sample: peripheral blood. These receptors were taken from a human donor in a cohort sampled during active COVID-19.

This clone has only a few counts. The V call is TRBV25-1, the J call TRBJ2-7, with 7 positions matching TRBD1. The CDR3 totals 15 residues. J lost 2 bases, V lost 1 base, and 5 bases had no gene match. CDR1 is MGHDK and CDR2 is SYGVNS in the germline V gene. Here the CDR3 DNA reads TGTGCCAGCAGTGAATGGAGGACAGGCACCTACGAGCAGTACTTC. Amino acids: CASSEWRTGTYEQYF.

In this sample, this clone turned up once. This chain connects TRBV27 to TRBJ2-1; D possibly corresponds to TRBD1 (6 bases). Germline V gene sequence: CDR1 MNHEY, CDR2 SMNVEV (reference sequence). CDR3 size: 15 residues. V lost 4 bases and J lost 0, with 10 bases in between. CDR3 coding DNA: TGTGCCAGCAGTTCCCGACAGGACTCCTACAATGAGCAGTTCTTC. Translating it yields CASSSRQDSYNEQFF.

The J gene is TRBJ2-7, the V gene TRBV5-1; TRBD2 aligns across 9 bases. Trimming removed 3 bases from V and 1 base from J; junction bases left unmatched: 2. The CDR3 extends over 14 amino acids. Germline lookup yields CDR1 SGHRS and CDR2 YFSETQ. Here the CDR3 reads CASSSAGGSYEQYF. The CDR3 region has the DNA TGCGCCAGCAGCTCGGCGGGGGGGTCCTACGAGCAGTACTTC.

This sequence joins TRBV4-1 and TRBJ1-1; no definite D call. CDR1 is MGHRA and CDR2 is YSYEKL in the germline V gene. The CDR3 consists of 12 residues. V lost 4 bases and J 8 bases, leaving 11 bases between the germline ends. CDR3 sequence: CASSLNRDEAFF. CDR3 nucleotides: TGCGCCAGCAGCCTGAACAGAGACGAAGCTTTCTTT.

V and J are TRBV19 and TRBJ2-1; D remains unclear. Trimming removed 2 bases at V and 2 bases at J, with 22 bases between. Germline loops: CDR1 LNHDA, CDR2 SQIVND (reference sequence). This CDR3 has 19 amino acids. The CDR3, as DNA: TGTGCCAGTAGTATATCCGGAGCCAGCTCGGTCATCACCTACAATGAGCAGTTCTTC. It specifies CASSISGASSVITYNEQFF. Variable domain in full (rest from reference TRBV19 and TRBJ2-1): DGGITQSPKYLFRKEGQNVTLSCEQNLNHDAMYWYRQDPGQGLRLIYYSQIVNDFQKGDIAEGYSVSREKKESFPLTVTSAQKNPTAFYLCASSISGASSVITYNEQFFGPGTRLTVL.

Remarks on this clone: Other DNA variants within this sample encode the same CDR3. The chain has TRBV5-1 and TRBJ2-2; TRBD2 might be the D (6 bases). The CDR3 length is 15 residues. Deletions cut 0 bases from V and 5 bases from J, with 11 bases between. CDR1 SGHRS and CDR2 YFSETQ come from the germline V gene. CDR3 amino acids: CASSLGQGGTGELFF. CDR3 coding DNA: TGCGCCAGCAGCTTGGGGCAGGGAGGAACCGGGGAGCTGTTTTTT.

The chain links TRBV4-1 to TRBJ2-7; 7 bases fit TRBD2. This CDR3 has 15 amino acids. The V segment lost 0 bases and the J segment 2 bases; nucleotides outside the gene matches: 4. Germline V lookup: CDR1 MGHRA, CDR2 YSYEKL. CDR3 amino acids: CASSQEASGTYEQYF. DNA of the CDR3: TGCGCCAGCAGCCAAGAGGCTAGCGGTACCTACGAGCAGTACTTC.

The V and J genes are TRBV3-1 (or the pseudogene TRBV3-2) and TRBJ2-3, with 12 bases identical to TRBD2. The germline V gene has CDR1 LGHDT and CDR2 YNNKEL (reference sequence). V lost 5 bases, J lost 2 bases, and 5 bases stayed unmatched. The CDR3 extends over 16 amino acids. CDR3 bases: TGTGCCAGCAGCACCCGACTAGCGGGGGTCACAGATACGCAGTATTTT. It codes for CASSTRLAGVTDTQYF.

The chain couples TRBV13 to TRBJ2-7; TRBD2 agrees at 12 bases. CDR1 and CDR2 (germline): PRHDT, FYEKMQ (reference sequence). The V gene end was trimmed by 5 bases and the J gene end by 6 bases; junction bases not matched to a gene: 8. The CDR3 contains 15 residues. Here the CDR3 DNA reads TGTGCCAGCAGCCCAACTAGCGGGGGGTTGCTCGAGCAGTACTTC. Its protein product is CASSPTSGGLLEQYF.

The chain has TRBV19 and TRBJ1-2; D gene uncertain. Trimming took off 4 bases at V and 5 bases at J, with 5 bases between the two ends. This CDR3 region has 11 residues. In germline, CDR1 is LNHDA, CDR2 SQIVND (reference sequence). The CDR3 region has the DNA TGTGCCAGTAGTAATCGGTATGGCTACACCTTC. Amino acid sequence: CASSNRYGYTF.

The chain combines TRBV6-5 with TRBJ1-3; possibly TRBD1 for D (6 bases). This CDR3 has 15 residues. The germline V gene has CDR1 MNHEY and CDR2 SVGAGI. V lost 5 bases, J lost 0 bases, and 11 bases lay in between. The CDR3 is CASSRTVPSGNTIYF. The CDR3, as DNA: TGTGCCAGCAGTCGGACAGTCCCCTCTGGAAACACCATATATTTT.

The chain employs TRBV6-5 and TRBJ1-1; 7 nucleotides align to TRBD1. Germline V gene lookup returns CDR1 MNHEY and CDR2 SVGAGI. V shed 5 bases, J shed 5 bases, and the junction held 8 bases outside the gene matches. The CDR3 has 14 residues. The CDR3 here is CASSQRQGTTEAFF. The DNA for the CDR3 is TGTGCCAGCAGTCAACGACAGGGAACGACTGAAGCTTTCTTT.

The J gene is TRBJ2-6, the V gene TRBV7-8; 8 positions agree with TRBD1. Losses at the gene ends were 1 base for V and 0 bases for J; bases not matched to a gene: 5. Germline CDR1 reads SGHVS; CDR2 reads FQNEAQ. The CDR3 contains 18 residues. The CDR3 bases are TGTGCCAGCAGCTTAGGAATCACAGGGGGCTCTGGGGCCAACGTCCTGACTTTC. It yields the protein CASSLGITGGSGANVLTF.

The chain employs TRBV9 and TRBJ1-1; D is unresolved. Trimming left V 0 bases short and J 1 base short, with 4 bases between. Germline-derived CDR1 and CDR2 are SGDLS and YYNGEE. This CDR3 region has 13 residues. This CDR3 is CASSVGANTEAFF. The DNA of the CDR3 is TGTGCCAGCAGCGTAGGGGCGAACACTGAAGCTTTCTTT.

V usage is TRBV5-4 and J usage is TRBJ1-1; TRBD1 agrees at 7 bases. CDR1 and CDR2 from the germline V gene are SGHNT and YYREEE (reference sequence). Trimming at V came to 3 bases and at J to 6 bases, leaving 8 bases not matched to a gene. CDR3 length equals 14 residues. The chain's CDR3 is CASSSDRETSEAFF. As DNA, the CDR3 is TGTGCCAGCAGCTCAGACAGGGAAACCTCTGAAGCTTTCTTT. The variable domain in full, completed from reference TRBV5-4 and TRBJ1-1, reads ETGVTQSPTHLIKTRGQQVTLRCSSQSGHNTVSWYQQALGQGPQFIFQYYREEENGRGNFPPRFSGLQFPNYSSELNVNALELDDSALYLCASSSDRETSEAFFGQGTRLTVV.

Concerning this clone: At the DNA level, this CDR3 is encoded by other sequences in the same sample as well. The V gene is TRBV7-9, the J gene TRBJ1-1; 10 bases are shared with TRBD1. Trimming took 5 bases from V and 8 from J; bases not matched to a gene: 2. This CDR3 comprises 12 residues. The germline V gene has CDR1 SEHNR and CDR2 FQNEAQ (reference sequence). The CDR3 reads CASSLGQGEAFF. The CDR3 DNA reads as TGTGCCAGCAGCCTGGGACAGGGGGAAGCTTTCTTT.

This clone was detected a few times. The chain has TRBV7-8 and TRBJ1-5, with unresolved D. Trimming pared 5 bases from V and 11 bases from J, leaving 13 bases between. Germline V gene sequence: CDR1 SGHVS, CDR2 FQNEAQ. This CDR3 is built from 12 residues. The DNA for the CDR3 is TGTGCCAGCAGCCCAGAATCCCGGGCCCAGCATTTT. It yields the protein CASSPESRAQHF.

Regarding this clone: A much larger clone lies a single base off, so this may be a read error. The sample holds other DNA sequences that translate to the same CDR3. The rearrangement uses TRBV7-2 and TRBJ1-1; D is ambiguous. Germline assignment: CDR1 SGHTA and CDR2 FQGNSA. CDR3 length: 13 amino acids. Trimming took off 1 base at V and 1 base at J, with 4 bases between the two ends. DNA of the CDR3: TGTGCCAGCAGCTTAGGCAGGAACACTGAAGCTTTCTTT. This encodes CASSLGRNTEAFF.

This chain joins TRBV25-1 and TRBJ1-1, with 8 bases aligning to TRBD1. The CDR3 totals 13 residues. J lost 6 bases, V lost 5 bases, and 5 bases had no gene match. In germline, CDR1 is MGHDK, CDR2 SYGVNS. The DNA of the CDR3 is TGTGCCAGCAGTTCCCAGGGGGCGCCTGAAGCTTTCTTT. Protein sequence: CASSSQGAPEAFF.

In its sample, this clone was seen a few times. The chain joins TRBV7-3 to TRBJ2-2, with 7 bases that match TRBD1. J was trimmed by 5 bases and V by 5 bases; bases with no gene match: 5. The germline gives CDR1 SGHTA, CDR2 FQGTGA. There are 14 residues in the CDR3. In DNA form, the CDR3 reads TGTGCCAGCAGCACGGGACAGCGAACCGGGGAGCTGTTTTTT. Protein sequence: CASSTGQRTGELFF. Combining the CDR3 with reference TRBV7-3 and TRBJ2-2 gives the whole variable domain GAGVSQTPSNKVTEKGKYVELRCDPISGHTALYWYRQSLGQGPEFLIYFQGTGAADDSGLPNDRFFAVRPEGSVSTLKIQRTERGDSAVYLCASSTGQRTGELFFGEGSRLTVL.

V usage is TRBV5-1 and J usage is TRBJ2-1, with TRBD2 as a possible D gene (7 bases). The V end lost 2 bases, the J end lost 8 bases, and 14 bases lay between the germline ends. CDR1 and CDR2 (germline): SGHRS, YFSETQ. The CDR3 sequence is 14 residues long. CDR3 DNA sequence: TGCGCCAGCAGCTTTACGGGCGGGGGCGATGAGCAGTTCTTC. Amino acids: CASSFTGGGDEQFF.

The rearrangement uses TRBV10-3 and TRBJ2-5; 8 bases are shared with TRBD1. The germline CDR1 and CDR2 sequences are ENHRY and SYGVKD. Trimming cost V 5 bases and J 3 bases; bases outside gene matches: 8. The CDR3 is 15 amino acids. This CDR3 is CAISQRTGYEETQYF. The CDR3 DNA reads TGTGCCATCAGTCAAAGGACAGGGTACGAAGAGACCCAGTACTTC.

The chain combines TRBV19 with TRBJ2-1, with a possible D match to TRBD1 (6 bases). The V end lost 7 bases, the J end lost 4 bases, and 17 bases lay between the germline ends. CDR1 and CDR2 from the germline V gene are LNHDA and SQIVND (reference sequence). The CDR3 is 15 residues long. CDR3 sequence (DNA): TGTGCCAGTACGGGCTCGGGACACGGATACAATGAGCAGTTCTTC. This translates into CASTGSGHGYNEQFF.

The rearrangement uses TRBV27 and TRBJ1-1; TRBD1 might be the D (6 bases). Germline V lookup: CDR1 MNHEY, CDR2 SMNVEV (reference sequence). Trimming left V 5 bases short and J 1 base short, with 11 bases between. The CDR3 has 14 amino acids. The CDR3 loop is CASSARTANTEAFF. The CDR3 nucleotides are TGTGCCAGCAGTGCCCGGACAGCGAACACTGAAGCTTTCTTT.

The chain joins TRBV2 to TRBJ1-5; D remains unclear. This CDR3 has 13 amino acids. Germline values: CDR1 SNHLY, CDR2 FYNNEI. Trimming pared 5 bases from V and 4 bases from J, leaving 9 bases between. This CDR3 reads CASSKARNQPQHF. As DNA, the CDR3 is TGTGCCAGCAGTAAGGCTAGGAATCAGCCCCAGCATTTT.

The chain has TRBV4-1 and TRBJ1-2; no clear D gene. The length of the CDR3 is 14 residues. Germline CDR1 and CDR2: MGHRA and YSYEKL. Trimming took 1 base from V and 4 from J, leaving 10 bases between them. The CDR3 sequence is CASSQVSLLYGYTF. Here the CDR3 DNA reads TGCGCCAGCAGCCAAGTCTCTCTACTCTATGGCTACACCTTC.

The V gene is TRBV5-1, the J gene TRBJ2-1, with 9 positions matching TRBD1. V shed 4 bases, J shed 8 bases, and the junction held 1 base outside the gene matches. Germline CDR1 is SGHRS and CDR2 is YFSETQ. The CDR3 consists of 12 residues. In DNA, the CDR3 is TGCGCCAGCAGCCGACAGGGGGATGAGCAGTTCTTC. It is translated as CASSRQGDEQFF.

The chain has TRBV7-3 and TRBJ2-1; the match to TRBD2 covers 11 bases. CDR1 and CDR2 from the germline V gene are SGHTA and FQGTGA. The CDR3 consists of 16 residues. Losses at the gene ends were 7 bases for V and 0 bases for J; bases not matched to a gene: 5. CDR3 coding DNA: TGTGCCAGCAACGGGACTAGCGGAAGCTCCTACAATGAGCAGTTCTTC. It codes for CASNGTSGSSYNEQFF.

This clone has only one observation. The chain is built from TRBV6-5 and TRBJ2-3, with 10 bases lining up with TRBD1. CDR3 length: 14 residues. With V trimmed by 6 bases and J by 3 bases, 3 bases remained unmatched. Germline V gene data show CDR1 as MNHEY and CDR2 as SVGAGI. The CDR3, as DNA: TGTGCCAGCAGGCGGGACAGGGGAACAGATACGCAGTATTTT. Translating gives CASRRDRGTDTQYF.

The chain couples TRBV6-2 or TRBV6-3 to TRBJ2-3; perhaps TRBD1 as D (6 bases). There are 14 residues in the CDR3. With 5 bases removed from V and 1 base from J, the gap between germline ends came to 10 bases. Germline loops: CDR1 MNHEY, CDR2 SVGEGT. CDR3 region: CASSDHRGTDTQYF. CDR3 sequence (DNA): TGTGCCAGCAGTGACCACAGGGGCACAGATACGCAGTATTTT.

The V gene is TRBV12-3 or TRBV12-4, the J gene TRBJ1-1, with TRBD1 as a possible D gene (6 bases). The CDR3 totals 13 residues. The V gene lost 4 bases and the J gene lost 1 base, with 7 bases spanning the gap. The CDR3 nucleotides read TGTGCCAGCAGTTCAGGGGAGAACACTGAAGCTTTCTTT. Translation gives CASSSGENTEAFF.

The chain couples TRBV7-9 to TRBJ2-2; D perhaps matches TRBD1 (5 bases). Between the trimmed V and J ends, which lost 2 bases and 7 bases, there was a span of 17 bases. The CDR3 covers 16 residues. Germline V gene data show CDR1 as SEHNR and CDR2 as FQNEAQ (reference sequence). CDR3 sequence reads: CASSLIGRTQGGELFF. CDR3 sequence (DNA): TGTGCCAGCAGCTTAATCGGCCGGACACAAGGCGGGGAGCTGTTTTTT.